These 17 T cell receptor beta chains were all obtained from the same sample, sequenced in a study of T cell responses to AZD1222 COVID-19 vaccine. Profiling relied on immunoSEQ multiplex PCR, and the TCRdb table lists in-frame clones only, not all of them. The repertoire includes approximately 80,000 clones, about 87% of them detected once, and around 5.8% sits in the top ten. This material consisted of peripheral blood, taken on day 0 of AZD1222 vaccination. The receptors derive from an adult in good health.

The rearrangement joins TRBV10-3 to TRBJ1-1; 7 bases fit TRBD1. Germline V CDR1 and CDR2: ENHRY, SYGVKD. The V segment lost 0 bases and the J segment 2 bases; nucleotides outside the gene matches: 15. The CDR3 length is 19 residues. Here the CDR3 reads CAISESNINRGRGNTEAFF. CDR3 DNA: TGTGCCATCAGTGAGTCGAACATCAACAGGGGAAGGGGAAACACTGAAGCTTTCTTT.

This chain uses TRBV6-6 with TRBJ1-2, with D hard to call. Germline values: CDR1 MNHNY, CDR2 SVGAGI (reference sequence). V dropped 6 bases and J dropped 4 bases, with 18 bases sitting between them. CDR3 length: 15 amino acids. In nucleotides, the CDR3 is TGTGCCAGCAGAGCCAGAGGCCCCGACATCTATGGCTACACCTTC. This translates into CASRARGPDIYGYTF.

This clone came up a few times. The V and J genes are TRBV5-4 and TRBJ2-7; a possible D gene is TRBD2 (6 bases). Germline V gene lookup returns CDR1 SGHNT and CDR2 YYREEE (reference sequence). The V and J ends lost 6 bases and 3 bases respectively, with 13 bases between them. This CDR3 contains 13 residues. CDR3 amino acids: CASKSRGIYEQYF. The CDR3 DNA sequence: TGTGCCAGCAAGTCTCGGGGGATCTACGAGCAGTACTTC.

The V call is TRBV12-5, the J call TRBJ2-1; the D gene is possibly TRBD2 (6 bases). The length of the CDR3 is 15 residues. V dropped 6 bases and J dropped 4 bases, with 16 bases sitting between them. Looked up from germline, CDR1 is LGHNT and CDR2 is FRNRAP. The CDR3 nucleotides are TGTGCTAGTGGACTTAAGGCGGGGAGGTACAATGAGCAGTTCTTC. Protein: CASGLKAGRYNEQFF.

This chain joins TRBV27 and TRBJ2-5, with D possibly matching TRBD2 (5 bases). The V end was cut by 5 bases, the J end by 5 bases, with 15 bases between. The CDR3 extends over 14 amino acids. Germline values: CDR1 MNHEY, CDR2 SMNVEV (reference sequence). The CDR3, as DNA: TGTGCCAGCAGTGACTATAACTCTGGGGAGACCCAGTACTTC. Its protein product is CASSDYNSGETQYF.

The chain employs TRBV7-3 and TRBJ1-2; D call uncertain. Per germline, CDR1 SGHTA and CDR2 FQGTGA. The CDR3 runs to 15 residues. V lost 5 bases, J lost 8 bases, and 21 bases lay in between. CDR3 amino acids: CASSPTATDVRGYTF. The DNA of the CDR3 is TGTGCCAGCAGCCCCACCGCCACCGACGTTCGGGGCTACACCTTC.

Details on this clone: At one end, the junction sequence differs from germline, possibly due to a read error. The chain couples TRBV10-1 to TRBJ2-2, with 7 positions matching TRBD2. The CDR3 sequence is 15 residues long. Germline V gene sequence: CDR1 WNHNN, CDR2 SYGVQD (reference sequence). CDR3 in DNA: TGCGCCCGCAGTGTTGGGGGGGGAAGGACCGGGGAGCTGTTTTTT. Its translation: CARSVGGGRTGELFF.

This clone appeared once. The V gene is TRBV5-5, the J gene TRBJ2-7, with 9 positions matching TRBD1. The CDR3 totals 14 residues. The germline gives CDR1 SGHKS, CDR2 YYEKEE (reference sequence). CDR3 residues: CASNRGPLSYEQYF. The DNA for the CDR3 is TGTGCGTCGAACAGGGGGCCCCTCTCCTACGAGCAGTACTTC.

This clone is a singleton in its sample. The chain carries TRBV20-1 and TRBJ1-1; D might be TRBD1 (5 bases). The CDR3 totals 16 residues. In germline, CDR1 is DFQATT, CDR2 SNEGSKA (reference sequence). Trimming removed 3 bases at V and 1 base at J, with 18 bases between. The CDR3 DNA reads as TGCAGTGCTAGTAATTTCCCCGGGACGGGGAACACTGAAGCTTTCTTT. Encoded protein: CSASNFPGTGNTEAFF.

Turning to this clone: The junction departs from germline at one end; a sequencing error may be responsible. V usage is TRBV3-1 (or the pseudogene TRBV3-2) and J usage is TRBJ1-2, with TRBD1 matching 9 bases. Germline V CDR1 and CDR2: LGHDT, YNNKEL (reference sequence). This CDR3 has 13 amino acids. The CDR3 spells CANSRQGVYGYTF. The CDR3 coding sequence is TGTGCCAACAGCCGACAGGGGGTTTATGGCTACACCTTC.

This chain uses TRBV11-2 with TRBJ2-5; 12 bases fit TRBD2. The CDR3 runs to 15 residues. The germline V gene encodes CDR1 SGHAT and CDR2 FQNNGV. After removal of 5 bases from V and 5 bases from J, the junction contained 6 bases not matched to a gene. The CDR3 coding sequence is TGTGCCAGCAGCGATTGGACTAGCGGGGATGAGACCCAGTACTTC. This codes for CASSDWTSGDETQYF.

The chain joins TRBV5-8 to TRBJ1-5; maybe TRBD1 (6 bases). Germline CDR1 is SGHTS and CDR2 is YDEGEE. Trimming left V 0 bases short and J 6 bases short, with 16 bases between. The CDR3 is 16 residues long. The CDR3 reads CASSLARGASGQPQHF. CDR3 DNA sequence: TGTGCCAGCAGCTTGGCACGGGGGGCATCTGGTCAGCCCCAGCATTTT.

The chain links TRBV5-1 to TRBJ2-1; D might be TRBD2 (6 bases). This CDR3 region has 14 residues. V was shortened by 7 bases and J by 0 bases, with 11 bases between the two germline ends. The V gene's germline CDR1 is SGHRS and CDR2 YFSETQ. CDR3 loop: CASYRTNSYNEQFF. The CDR3, as DNA: TGCGCCAGCTATAGGACTAACTCCTACAATGAGCAGTTCTTC.

The chain is built from TRBV19 and TRBJ1-2; D is undetermined. The CDR3 runs 17 residues. Germline V CDR1 and CDR2: LNHDA, SQIVND (reference sequence). Deletions cut 1 base from V and 8 bases from J, with 23 bases between. CDR3 residues: CASSIADIAASEGGYTF. The CDR3 coding sequence is TGTGCCAGTAGTATAGCTGACATCGCCGCGTCGGAGGGCGGCTACACCTTC.

The chain carries TRBV5-4 and TRBJ1-2; TRBD1 matches 9 bases. The CDR3 extends over 15 amino acids. The trim removed 0 bases at V and 4 bases at J, leaving 4 bases unmatched. Germline-derived CDR1 and CDR2 are SGHNT and YYREEE (reference sequence). The CDR3 DNA sequence: TGTGCCAGCAGCTTGGGGACAGGGGCCGCCTATGGCTACACCTTC. Its protein is CASSLGTGAAYGYTF. The full variable domain, with the rest looked up from reference TRBV5-4 and TRBJ1-2, is ETGVTQSPTHLIKTRGQQVTLRCSSQSGHNTVSWYQQALGQGPQFIFQYYREEENGRGNFPPRFSGLQFPNYSSELNVNALELDDSALYLCASSLGTGAAYGYTFGSGTRLTVV.

This chain connects TRBV2 to TRBJ1-1; D is unresolved. The germline CDR1 and CDR2 sequences are SNHLY and FYNNEI. Trimming stripped 5 bases from V and 0 bases from J, with 13 bases between. This CDR3 is built from 15 residues. CDR3 nucleotides: TGTGCCAGCAGTTTAGCAGACGGCTTGAACACTGAAGCTTTCTTT. This encodes CASSLADGLNTEAFF.

V and J are TRBV9 and TRBJ2-2; the match to TRBD2 covers 10 bases. The V segment lost 2 bases and the J segment 5 bases; nucleotides outside the gene matches: 0. The length of the CDR3 is 14 residues. The germline V gene has CDR1 SGDLS and CDR2 YYNGEE. CDR3: CASSVTSGTGELFF. In DNA form, the CDR3 reads TGTGCCAGCAGCGTGACTAGCGGGACCGGGGAGCTGTTTTTT.